A selection of T cell receptor beta chains follows, all from one sample in a study of blood T cell repertoires in COVID-19. Assay used: immunoSEQ multiplex PCR; TCRdb lists only in-frame clones, some missing. The data contain 150,000 to 160,000 clones, roughly four fifths of them singletons. Sequenced sample: peripheral blood. All receptors come from a woman aged 60 to 75 with COVID-19, enrolled during active disease. The conserved cysteine and the conserved F or W are not part of the CDR3 here. The order of the fields is V gene, D gene, CDR3 protein. The D gene is left open where the match is weak.

>TRBV30|TRBD1
AWGRQGYNEQF
>TRBV7-6|TRBD2
ASSLGGGSFSYEQY
>TRBV12-3/TRBV12-4|TRBD1
ARTGTSNQPQH
>TRBV20-1|.
SASREEKLF
>TRBV18|.
ASKDSIGGQPQH
>TRBV5-1|.
ASSFRDGVEETQY
>TRBV20-1|TRBD1
SATDRGATGYT
>TRBV2|TRBD2
ASALAGGPNEQF
>TRBV5-1|.
ASSTATNEKLF
>TRBV6-1|.
ASSEALVGGNTIY
>TRBV19|.
ASSDTGYSNQPQH
>TRBV27|.
ASSFIQTGLREQF
>TRBV6-2/TRBV6-3|TRBD2
ASSYWGGVNEQF
>TRBV15|.
ASGETRQPQH
>TRBV6-5|.
ASTRLGNYGYT
>TRBV3-1/TRBV3-2|TRBD1
ASSLGQQGGYGYT
>TRBV14|TRBD1
ASSQGQGANYGYT
>TRBV6-5|TRBD2
ASTRAGANTGELF
>TRBV30|TRBD1
AWSPPGTGSYNEQF
>TRBV7-9|TRBD1
ASSWGQSRSGYT
>TRBV6-5|.
ASSYGGFDYGYT
>TRBV7-2|TRBD1
ASRNRGSTLMETQY
>TRBV7-9|.
ASSLGANYGYT
>TRBV7-2|.
ASSYRAAARPYEQY
>TRBV30|.
ASSPGASQPQH
>TRBV15|.
ATSRDRRSEAF
>TRBV3-1/TRBV3-2|TRBD1
ASSRTGEVNEQF
>TRBV14|.
ASSPRRGPGDGYT
>TRBV5-1|.
ASSLVGGGTYNEQF
>TRBV3-1/TRBV3-2|TRBD2
ASSPITLTSGSSYEQY
>TRBV7-3|TRBD2
ASSQRGAGTDTQY